This TCR beta chain was found in a study of blood T cell repertoires in COVID-19. The data were produced by immunoSEQ multiplex PCR, yet TCRdb's version contains in-frame clones alone and is incomplete. The sample has about 200,000 clones, 88% seen once. The CDR3 consists of 18 residues. Germline CDR1 reads KGHDR; CDR2 reads SFDVKD. Losses at the gene ends were 5 bases for V and 2 bases for J; bases not matched to a gene: 12. The receptor was isolated from a man between 40 and 49 years old with active or convalescent COVID-19. The chain employs TRBV24-1 and TRBJ2-3; 10 nucleotides align to TRBD2. The specimen was peripheral blood. The CDR3 DNA follows: TGTGCCACCAGTGGCAATTGGGCTAGCGGGAGTAACACAGATACGCAGTATTTT. It codes for CATSGNWASGSNTDTQYF.